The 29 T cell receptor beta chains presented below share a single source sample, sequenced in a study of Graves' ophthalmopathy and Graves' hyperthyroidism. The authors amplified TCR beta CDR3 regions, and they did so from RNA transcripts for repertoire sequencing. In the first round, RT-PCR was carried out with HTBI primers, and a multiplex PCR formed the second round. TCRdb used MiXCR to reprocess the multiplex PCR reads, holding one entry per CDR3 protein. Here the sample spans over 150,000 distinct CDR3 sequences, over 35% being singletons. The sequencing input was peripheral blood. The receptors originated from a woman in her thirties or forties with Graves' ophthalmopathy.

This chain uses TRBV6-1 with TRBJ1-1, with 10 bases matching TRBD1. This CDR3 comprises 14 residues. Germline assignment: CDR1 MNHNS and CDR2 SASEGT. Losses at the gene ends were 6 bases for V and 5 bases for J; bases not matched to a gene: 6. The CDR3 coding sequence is TGTGCCAGCAGCCTGGACAGGGGGACAACTGAAGCTTTCTTT. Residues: CASSLDRGTTEAFF.

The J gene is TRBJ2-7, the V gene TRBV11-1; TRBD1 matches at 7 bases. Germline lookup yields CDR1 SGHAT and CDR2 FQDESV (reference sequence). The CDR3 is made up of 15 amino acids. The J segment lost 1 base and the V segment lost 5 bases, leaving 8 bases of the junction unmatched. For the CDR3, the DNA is TGTGCCAGCAGCGAAGCCAGACAGGGATCCTACGAGCAGTACTTC. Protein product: CASSEARQGSYEQYF.

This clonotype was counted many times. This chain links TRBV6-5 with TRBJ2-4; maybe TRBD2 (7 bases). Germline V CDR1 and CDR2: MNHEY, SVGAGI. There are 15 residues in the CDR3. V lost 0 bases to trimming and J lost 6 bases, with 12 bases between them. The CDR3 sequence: CASSYSRGGGNIQYF. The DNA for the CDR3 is TGTGCCAGCAGTTACTCGAGGGGGGGTGGAAACATTCAGTACTTC.

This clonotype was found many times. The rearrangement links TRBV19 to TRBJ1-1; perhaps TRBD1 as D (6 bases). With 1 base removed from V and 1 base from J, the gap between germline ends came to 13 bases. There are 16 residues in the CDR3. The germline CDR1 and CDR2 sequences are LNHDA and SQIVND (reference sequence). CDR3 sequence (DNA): TGTGCCAGTAGTATAGCAGACGACAGGTCGAACACTGAAGCTTTCTTT. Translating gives CASSIADDRSNTEAFF.

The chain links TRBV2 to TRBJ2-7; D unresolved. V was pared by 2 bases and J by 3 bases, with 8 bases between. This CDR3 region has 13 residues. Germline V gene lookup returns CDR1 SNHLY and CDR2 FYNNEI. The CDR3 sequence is CASSESSLYEQYF. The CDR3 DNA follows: TGTGCCAGCAGTGAAAGCTCTCTCTACGAGCAGTACTTC.

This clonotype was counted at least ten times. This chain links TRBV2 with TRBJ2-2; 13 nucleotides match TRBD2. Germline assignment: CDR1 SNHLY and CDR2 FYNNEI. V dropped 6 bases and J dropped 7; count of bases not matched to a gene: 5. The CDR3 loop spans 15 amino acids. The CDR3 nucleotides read TGTGCCAGCAGACTAGCGGGGGGGCCGCTCGGGGAGCTGTTTTTT. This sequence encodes CASRLAGGPLGELFF.

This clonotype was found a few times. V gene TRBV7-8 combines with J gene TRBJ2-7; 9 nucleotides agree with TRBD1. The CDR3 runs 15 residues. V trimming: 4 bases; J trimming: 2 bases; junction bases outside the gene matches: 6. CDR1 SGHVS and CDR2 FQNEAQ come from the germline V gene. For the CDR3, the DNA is TGTGCCAGCAGCTCCAGATGGACAGGGGCCTACGAGCAGTACTTC. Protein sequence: CASSSRWTGAYEQYF.

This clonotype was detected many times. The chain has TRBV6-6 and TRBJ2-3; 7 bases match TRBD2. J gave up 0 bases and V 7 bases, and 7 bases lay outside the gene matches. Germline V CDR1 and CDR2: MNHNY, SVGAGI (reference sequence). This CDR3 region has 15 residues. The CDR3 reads CASNPQGLSTDTQYF. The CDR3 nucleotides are TGTGCCAGCAACCCGCAGGGACTAAGCACAGATACGCAGTATTTT.

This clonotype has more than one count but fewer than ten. CDR3 sequence: CASSLIPGVEQYF. Written as DNA, the CDR3 is TGTGCCAGCAGTCTCATCCCAGGGGTCGAGCAGTACTTC. The genes are TRBV6-1 and TRBJ2-7; weak D call: TRBD1 (6 bases). Germline V gene sequence: CDR1 MNHNS, CDR2 SASEGT. The CDR3 length is 13 residues. V was cut by 5 bases and J by 6 bases, with 14 bases left in between.

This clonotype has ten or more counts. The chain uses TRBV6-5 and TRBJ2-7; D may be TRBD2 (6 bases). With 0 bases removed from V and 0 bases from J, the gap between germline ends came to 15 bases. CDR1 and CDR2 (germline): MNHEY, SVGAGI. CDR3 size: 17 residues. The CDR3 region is CASSYSAGRISSYEQYF. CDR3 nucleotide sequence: TGTGCCAGCAGTTACTCGGCTGGGAGGATTAGCTCCTACGAGCAGTACTTC.

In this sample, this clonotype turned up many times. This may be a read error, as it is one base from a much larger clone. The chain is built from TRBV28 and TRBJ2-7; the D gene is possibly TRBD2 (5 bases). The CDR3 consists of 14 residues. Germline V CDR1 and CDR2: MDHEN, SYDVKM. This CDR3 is CASSLSTSRHEQCF. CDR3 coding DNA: TGTGCCAGCAGTTTATCTACTAGTCGGCACGAGCAGTGCTTC. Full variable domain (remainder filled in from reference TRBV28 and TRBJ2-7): DVKVTQSSRYLVKRTGEKVFLECVQDMDHENMFWYRQDPGLGLRLIYFSYDVKMKEKGDIPEGYSVSREKKERFSLILESASTNQTSMYLCASSLSTSRHEQCFGPGTRLTVT.

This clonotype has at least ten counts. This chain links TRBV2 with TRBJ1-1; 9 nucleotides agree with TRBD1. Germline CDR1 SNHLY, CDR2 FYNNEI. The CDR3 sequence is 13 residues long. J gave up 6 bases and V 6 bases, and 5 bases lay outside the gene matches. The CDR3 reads CASRGTGIAEAFF. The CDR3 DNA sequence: TGTGCCAGCAGGGGGACAGGGATAGCTGAAGCTTTCTTT.

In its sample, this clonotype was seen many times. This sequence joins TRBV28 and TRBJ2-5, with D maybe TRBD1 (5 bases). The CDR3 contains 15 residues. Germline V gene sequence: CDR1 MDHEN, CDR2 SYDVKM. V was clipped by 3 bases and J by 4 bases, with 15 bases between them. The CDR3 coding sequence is TGTGCCAGCAGTTTTTCTGGGGCGCAGGGAGAGACCCAGTACTTC. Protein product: CASSFSGAQGETQYF.

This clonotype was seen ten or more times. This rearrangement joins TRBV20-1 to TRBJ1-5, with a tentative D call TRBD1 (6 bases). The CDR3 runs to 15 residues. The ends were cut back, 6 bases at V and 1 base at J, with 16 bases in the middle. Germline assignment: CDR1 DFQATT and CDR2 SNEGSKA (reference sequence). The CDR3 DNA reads TGCAGTGCACAAACAGGGTGGGCAAGCAATCAGCCCCAGCATTTT. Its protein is CSAQTGWASNQPQHF.

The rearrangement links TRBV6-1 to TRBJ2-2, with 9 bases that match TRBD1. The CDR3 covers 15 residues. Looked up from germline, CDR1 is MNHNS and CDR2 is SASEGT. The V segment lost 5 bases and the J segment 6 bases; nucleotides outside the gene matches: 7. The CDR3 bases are TGTGCCAGCAGTCCCCGGGACAGGGTTCCCGGGGAGCTGTTTTTT. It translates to CASSPRDRVPGELFF.

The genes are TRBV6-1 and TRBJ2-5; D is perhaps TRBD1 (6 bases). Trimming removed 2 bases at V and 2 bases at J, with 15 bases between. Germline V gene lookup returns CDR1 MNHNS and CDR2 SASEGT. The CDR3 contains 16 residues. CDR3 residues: CASSEFLRDIQETQYF. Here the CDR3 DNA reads TGTGCCAGCAGTGAATTTCTCCGGGACATACAAGAGACCCAGTACTTC.

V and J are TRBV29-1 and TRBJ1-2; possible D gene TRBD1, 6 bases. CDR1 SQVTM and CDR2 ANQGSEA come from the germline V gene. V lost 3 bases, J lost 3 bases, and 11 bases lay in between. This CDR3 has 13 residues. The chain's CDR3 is CSVEAGVDYGYTF. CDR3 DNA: TGCAGCGTTGAGGCAGGGGTAGACTATGGCTACACCTTC.

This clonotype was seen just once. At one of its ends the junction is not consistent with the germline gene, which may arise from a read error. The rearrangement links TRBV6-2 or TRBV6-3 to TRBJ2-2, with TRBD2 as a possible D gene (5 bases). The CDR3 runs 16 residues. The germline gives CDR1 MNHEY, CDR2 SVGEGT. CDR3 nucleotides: TGTGCCAGCAGTTACGTCCCCAGTGCCTTTACCGGGAAGCTGTTTTTT. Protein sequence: CASSYVPSAFTGKLFF.

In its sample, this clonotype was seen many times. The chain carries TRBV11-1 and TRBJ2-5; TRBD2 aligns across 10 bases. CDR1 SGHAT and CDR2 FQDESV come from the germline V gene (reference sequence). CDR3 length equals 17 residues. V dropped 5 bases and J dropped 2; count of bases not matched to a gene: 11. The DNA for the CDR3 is TGTGCCAGCAGCCATGTACAGCGGGAGGGCCGACAAGAGACCCAGTACTTC. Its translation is CASSHVQREGRQETQYF.

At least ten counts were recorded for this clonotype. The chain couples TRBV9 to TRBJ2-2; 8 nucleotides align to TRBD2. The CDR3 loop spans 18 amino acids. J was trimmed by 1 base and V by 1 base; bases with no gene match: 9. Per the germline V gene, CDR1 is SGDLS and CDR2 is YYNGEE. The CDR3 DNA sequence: TGTGCCAGCAGCGTAACCCGTACTAGCGGTCAGAACACCGGGGAGCTGTTTTTT. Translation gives CASSVTRTSGQNTGELFF.

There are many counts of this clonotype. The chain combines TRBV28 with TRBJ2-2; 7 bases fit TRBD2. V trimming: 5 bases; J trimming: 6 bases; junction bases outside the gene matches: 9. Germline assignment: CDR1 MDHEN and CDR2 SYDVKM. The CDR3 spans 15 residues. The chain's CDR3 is CASSASGTGAGELFF. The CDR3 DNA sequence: TGTGCCAGCAGTGCGAGCGGGACGGGTGCCGGGGAGCTGTTTTTT.

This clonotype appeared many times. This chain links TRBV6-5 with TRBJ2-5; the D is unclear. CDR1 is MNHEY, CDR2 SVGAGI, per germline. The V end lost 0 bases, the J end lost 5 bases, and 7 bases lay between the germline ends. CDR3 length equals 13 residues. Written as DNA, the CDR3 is TGTGCCAGCAGTTACTCGAGATTGGAGACCCAGTACTTC. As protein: CASSYSRLETQYF.

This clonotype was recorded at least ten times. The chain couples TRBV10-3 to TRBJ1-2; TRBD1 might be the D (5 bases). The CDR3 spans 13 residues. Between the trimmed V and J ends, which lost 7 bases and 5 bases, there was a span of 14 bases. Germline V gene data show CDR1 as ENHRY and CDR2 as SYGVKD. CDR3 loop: CAITDQGLYGYTF. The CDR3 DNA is TGTGCCATCACCGACCAGGGTTTGTATGGCTACACCTTC.

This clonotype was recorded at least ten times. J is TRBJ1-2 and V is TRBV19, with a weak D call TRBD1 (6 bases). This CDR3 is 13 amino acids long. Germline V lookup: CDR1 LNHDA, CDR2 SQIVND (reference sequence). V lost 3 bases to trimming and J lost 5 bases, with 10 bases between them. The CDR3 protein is CASSMGGGYGYTF. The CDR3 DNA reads TGTGCCAGTAGTATGGGGGGCGGTTATGGCTACACCTTC.

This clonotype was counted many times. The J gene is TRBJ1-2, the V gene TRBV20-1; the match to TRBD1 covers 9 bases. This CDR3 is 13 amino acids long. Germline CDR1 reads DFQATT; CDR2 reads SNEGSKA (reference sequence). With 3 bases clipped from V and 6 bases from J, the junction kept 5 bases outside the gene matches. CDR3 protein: CSASWGDRDGYTF. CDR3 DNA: TGCAGTGCTAGTTGGGGGGACAGGGATGGCTACACCTTC.

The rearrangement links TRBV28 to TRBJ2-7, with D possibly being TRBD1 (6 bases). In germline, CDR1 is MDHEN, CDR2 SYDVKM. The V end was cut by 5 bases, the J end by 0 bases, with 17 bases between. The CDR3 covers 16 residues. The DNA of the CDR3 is TGTGCCAGCAGTCCGACCTGGGGGCCCAGCTCCTACGAGCAGTACTTC. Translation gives CASSPTWGPSSYEQYF.

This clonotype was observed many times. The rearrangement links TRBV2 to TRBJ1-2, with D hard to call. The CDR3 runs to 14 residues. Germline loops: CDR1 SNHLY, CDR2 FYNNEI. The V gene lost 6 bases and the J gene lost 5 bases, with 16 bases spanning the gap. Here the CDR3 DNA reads TGTGCCAGCAGCCAATTTAATGGGTTTTATGGCTACACCTTC. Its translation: CASSQFNGFYGYTF.

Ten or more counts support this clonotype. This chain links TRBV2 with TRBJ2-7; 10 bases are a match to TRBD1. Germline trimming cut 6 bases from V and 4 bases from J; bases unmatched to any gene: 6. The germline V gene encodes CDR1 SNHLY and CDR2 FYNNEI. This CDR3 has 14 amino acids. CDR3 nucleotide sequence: TGTGCCAGCAGAACCGGGACAGGGGCATACGAGCAGTACTTC. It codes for CASRTGTGAYEQYF.

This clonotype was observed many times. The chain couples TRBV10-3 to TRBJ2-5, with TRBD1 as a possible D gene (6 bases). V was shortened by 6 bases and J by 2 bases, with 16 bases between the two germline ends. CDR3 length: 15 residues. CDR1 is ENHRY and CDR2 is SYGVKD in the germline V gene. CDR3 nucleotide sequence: TGTGCCATCAGCCCGGGGACATACCGTCAAGAGACCCAGTACTTC. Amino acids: CAISPGTYRQETQYF.